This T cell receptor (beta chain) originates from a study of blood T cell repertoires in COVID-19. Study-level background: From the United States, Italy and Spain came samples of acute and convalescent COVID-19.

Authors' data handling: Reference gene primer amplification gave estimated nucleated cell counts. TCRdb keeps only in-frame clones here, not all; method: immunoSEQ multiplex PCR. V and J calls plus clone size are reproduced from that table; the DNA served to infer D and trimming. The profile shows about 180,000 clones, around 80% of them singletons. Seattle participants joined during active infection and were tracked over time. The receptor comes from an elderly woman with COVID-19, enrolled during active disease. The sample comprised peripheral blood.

CDR3 loop: CASSIGRTSVYEQYF. CDR3 sequence (DNA): TGTGCCAGTAGTATAGGGAGGACTAGCGTATACGAGCAGTACTTC. The chain is built from TRBV19 and TRBJ2-7; 9 nucleotides line up with TRBD2. With 1 base clipped from V and 4 bases from J, the junction kept 5 bases outside the gene matches. The length of the CDR3 is 15 residues. CDR1 LNHDA and CDR2 SQIVND come from the germline V gene (reference sequence).